A single sample gave rise to the 21 T cell receptor beta chains below, sequenced in a study of blood T cell repertoires in COVID-19. Data came from immunoSEQ multiplex PCR; TCRdb stores just in-frame clones and leaves some out. Altogether 140,000 to 150,000 clones are present, more than 75% being singletons, with the ten largest covering approximately 1.2%. The sample taken for sequencing was PBMCs or T cells enriched from blood (not recorded which). The source is a woman under 40 with acute COVID-19.

This clone was seen just once. The rearrangement links TRBV28 to TRBJ1-2; 8 bases agree with TRBD1. Germline CDR1 is MDHEN and CDR2 is SYDVKM. The CDR3 has 14 amino acids. The V segment lost 6 bases and the J segment 7 bases; nucleotides outside the gene matches: 10. CDR3 loop: CASRMTGDVRGYTF. DNA for the CDR3: TGTGCCAGCAGGATGACAGGGGACGTTCGTGGCTACACCTTC.

The rearrangement joins TRBV7-9 to TRBJ2-5, with 7 bases identical to TRBD2. In germline, CDR1 is SEHNR, CDR2 FQNEAQ (reference sequence). Germline trimming cut 5 bases from V and 5 bases from J; bases unmatched to any gene: 11. This CDR3 region has 15 residues. CDR3 DNA sequence: TGTGCCAGCAGCGACGTCCAGCGGGGTGGGGAGACCCAGTACTTC. Encoded protein: CASSDVQRGGETQYF.

The chain combines TRBV21-1 with TRBJ2-3; the table names TRBD2, a call not compared with the DNA. TRBV21-1 is tagged as a pseudogene. The CDR3 contains 17 residues. The CDR3 here is CASTGLAGGPSTDTQYF. The CDR3 nucleotides read TGTGCCAGCACCGGACTAGCGGGAGGGCCTAGCACAGATACGCAGTATTTT.

The rearrangement links TRBV28 to TRBJ2-7, with D maybe TRBD2 (5 bases). V shed 2 bases and J shed 2 bases, with 10 bases lying between them. The germline V gene encodes CDR1 MDHEN and CDR2 SYDVKM. This CDR3 has 14 amino acids. The CDR3 DNA reads as TGTGCCAGCAGTTTACACGGACTGGCCTACGAGCAGTACTTC. Its translation is CASSLHGLAYEQYF.

The genes are TRBV7-9 and TRBJ1-4; D gene uncertain. V was trimmed by 3 bases and J by 5 bases, leaving 22 bases between them. Germline lookup yields CDR1 SEHNR and CDR2 FQNEAQ (reference sequence). CDR3 size: 18 residues. The CDR3 DNA follows: TGTGCCAGCAGCTTCCGTGGTTCCGTTGGGCAGACCAATGAAAAACTGTTTTTT. Translating gives CASSFRGSVGQTNEKLFF. The full variable domain, rest sourced from reference TRBV7-9 and TRBJ1-4, is DTGVSQNPRHKITKRGQNVTFRCDPISEHNRLYWYRQTLGQGPEFLTYFQNEAQLEKSRLLSDRFSAERPKGSFSTLEIQRTEQGDSAMYLCASSFRGSVGQTNEKLFFGSGTQLSVL.

The chain recombines TRBV11-1 with TRBJ1-1, with D possibly matching TRBD1 (6 bases). In germline, CDR1 is SGHAT, CDR2 FQDESV (reference sequence). The CDR3 consists of 15 residues. Trimming took off 5 bases at V and 0 bases at J, with 13 bases between the two ends. The CDR3 DNA is TGTGCCAGCAGCCCACGAGACAGGTTGAACACTGAAGCTTTCTTT. Protein product: CASSPRDRLNTEAFF. Supplemented by reference TRBV11-1 and TRBJ1-1, the full variable domain reads EAEVAQSPRYKITEKSQAVAFWCDPISGHATLYWYRQILGQGPELLVQFQDESVVDDSQLPKDRFSAERLKGVDSTLKIQPAELGDSAMYLCASSPRDRLNTEAFFGQGTRLTVV.

The V gene is TRBV7-9, the J gene TRBJ2-7, with TRBD1 matching 7 bases. The CDR3 is 15 residues long. Germline V gene sequence: CDR1 SEHNR, CDR2 FQNEAQ (reference sequence). V trimming: 1 base; J trimming: 2 bases; junction bases outside the gene matches: 5. CDR3 DNA sequence: TGTGCCAGCAGCTTAGTGGGGGACAGTCCCTACGAGCAGTACTTC. It translates to CASSLVGDSPYEQYF.

The rearrangement joins TRBV3-1 (or the pseudogene TRBV3-2) to TRBJ1-2; D remains ambiguous. The ends were cut back, 1 base at V and 0 bases at J, with 9 bases in the middle. The CDR3 covers 15 residues. Germline CDR1 reads LGHDT; CDR2 reads YNNKEL (reference sequence). The CDR3 protein is CASSQGAGANYGYTF. The CDR3 nucleotides are TGTGCCAGCAGCCAAGGTGCCGGAGCTAACTATGGCTACACCTTC.

The genes are TRBV19 and TRBJ1-2; D perhaps matches TRBD1 (6 bases). V lost 6 bases and J lost 3, with 14 bases in between. The CDR3 sequence is 14 residues long. Germline CDR1 is LNHDA and CDR2 is SQIVND (reference sequence). CDR3 in DNA: TGTGCCAGTAGGCAACAGGGTTTGGACTATGGCTACACCTTC. Translated: CASRQQGLDYGYTF.

The chain combines TRBV10-3 with TRBJ2-7; D might be TRBD1 (6 bases). The germline V and J ends were trimmed by 5 bases and 5 bases, with 10 bases remaining between them. Per germline, CDR1 ENHRY and CDR2 SYGVKD. This CDR3 spans 12 amino acids. CDR3 residues: CAISPGVNEQYF. The CDR3, as DNA: TGTGCCATCAGTCCAGGGGTAAACGAGCAGTACTTC.

The gene calls are TRBV2 and TRBJ2-7; 7 nucleotides agree with TRBD1. V lost 3 bases and J lost 3; bases outside the gene matches: 5. Germline V gene data show CDR1 as SNHLY and CDR2 as FYNNEI. The CDR3 consists of 14 residues. CDR3 loop: CASSERQGIYEQYF. CDR3 nucleotides: TGTGCCAGCAGTGAGCGACAGGGAATCTACGAGCAGTACTTC.

This clone came up once. The V gene is TRBV6-2 or TRBV6-3, the J gene TRBJ1-2, with a possible D match to TRBD1 (6 bases). V was pared by 6 bases and J by 3 bases, with 11 bases between. Germline loops: CDR1 MNHEY, CDR2 SVGEGT. The CDR3 has 13 amino acids. CDR3 DNA: TGTGCCAGCAGCCTACAGGGTTACTATGGCTACACCTTC. Amino acid sequence: CASSLQGYYGYTF.

The chain uses TRBV15 and TRBJ1-1; D unclear. Germline CDR1 reads LNHNV; CDR2 reads YYDKDF (reference sequence). The CDR3 covers 14 residues. With 1 base removed from V and 1 base from J, the gap between germline ends came to 7 bases. Written as DNA, the CDR3 is TGTGCCACCAGCAGAGGTGGAGAGAACACTGAAGCTTTCTTT. Encoded protein: CATSRGGENTEAFF.

The genes are TRBV7-8 and TRBJ2-1; 8 nucleotides line up with TRBD2. V was pared by 5 bases and J by 2 bases, with 11 bases of the junction left unmatched. The CDR3 is 17 residues long. From germline, CDR1 is SGHVS and CDR2 FQNEAQ. The CDR3 reads CASSIPGTRFPYNEQFF. DNA for the CDR3: TGTGCCAGCAGCATACCCGGGACTAGATTCCCCTACAATGAGCAGTTCTTC. The variable domain in full, completed from reference TRBV7-8 and TRBJ2-1, reads GAGVSQSPRYKVAKRGQDVALRCDPISGHVSLFWYQQALGQGPEFLTYFQNEAQLDKSGLPSDRFFAERPEGSVSTLKIQRTQQEDSAVYLCASSIPGTRFPYNEQFFGPGTRLTVL.

This chain links TRBV28 with TRBJ1-2, with 8 nucleotides matching TRBD1. With 6 bases clipped from V and 4 bases from J, the junction kept 7 bases outside the gene matches. The germline gives CDR1 MDHEN, CDR2 SYDVKM. This CDR3 comprises 14 residues. The CDR3 DNA is TGTGCCAGCAGCGAAAATACAGGGGGCTATGGCTACACCTTC. Translating it yields CASSENTGGYGYTF.

The V call is TRBV27, the J call TRBJ2-7, with TRBD1 as a possible D gene (6 bases). The CDR3 extends over 16 amino acids. Germline V gene data show CDR1 as MNHEY and CDR2 as SMNVEV (reference sequence). Between the trimmed V and J ends, which lost 3 bases and 0 bases, there was a span of 15 bases. Written as DNA, the CDR3 is TGTGCCAGCAGTTTTAGTTTTGGCAGGGGCTCCTACGAGCAGTACTTC. This codes for CASSFSFGRGSYEQYF.

J is TRBJ2-1 and V is TRBV7-3; 7 nucleotides agree with TRBD2. The V and J ends lost 8 bases and 5 bases, in that order; junction bases with no gene match: 3. This CDR3 spans 12 amino acids. Germline V lookup: CDR1 SGHTA, CDR2 FQGTGA. DNA of the CDR3: TGTGCCAGCGGGGGGACTAACAATGAGCAGTTCTTC. Translated: CASGGTNNEQFF.

Comments on this clone: One end of the junction varies from germline; a read error may be responsible. The V gene is TRBV10-2, the J gene TRBJ2-1; perhaps TRBD2 as D (6 bases). Germline V gene lookup returns CDR1 WSHSY and CDR2 SAAADI. The CDR3 spans 16 residues. The CDR3 DNA reads as TGCGCCAGCAGGGAGTTTAGCGGTTACTCCTACAATGAGCAGTTCTTC. It is translated as CASREFSGYSYNEQFF.

V is TRBV30 and J is TRBJ2-1, with TRBD2 matching over 8 bases. CDR3 length equals 14 residues. The V gene end was trimmed by 1 base and the J gene end by 7 bases; junction bases not matched to a gene: 6. Germline-derived CDR1 and CDR2 are GTSNPN and SVGIG (reference sequence). The CDR3: CAWSAGLAINEQFF. DNA for the CDR3: TGTGCCTGGAGTGCAGGACTAGCTATTAATGAGCAGTTCTTC.

CDR3 region: CASSSRQAEAFF. The CDR3, as DNA: TGTGCCAGCAGCTCTCGACAGGCCGAAGCTTTCTTT. This chain links TRBV5-6 with TRBJ1-1; the D gene is possibly TRBD1 (6 bases). V was pared by 3 bases and J by 8 bases, with 11 bases between. The CDR3 spans 12 residues. The germline CDR1 and CDR2 sequences are SGHDT and YYEEEE.

The chain uses TRBV29-1 and TRBJ2-1; D unclear. The length of the CDR3 is 11 residues. The V gene's germline CDR1 is SQVTM and CDR2 ANQGSEA. The ends were cut back, 1 base at V and 10 bases at J, with 8 bases in the middle. In nucleotides, the CDR3 is TGCAGCGTTGAAGTGGCTCTCGAGCAGTTCTTC. This gives the protein CSVEVALEQFF.